Following are 19 T cell receptor beta chains from one sample sequenced in a study of blood T cell repertoires in COVID-19. Measured with immunoSEQ multiplex PCR; TCRdb has only the in-frame clones, and not every one. The data hold 200,000 to 250,000 clones, with roughly 80% observed a single time. The sequenced sample was PBMCs or T cells enriched from blood (not recorded which). These receptors were taken from a man between 60 and 75 years old who had recovered from COVID-19.

This clone occurred a few times. The chain is built from TRBV5-1 and TRBJ1-4, with 8 bases aligning to TRBD1. Unmatched junction bases numbered 7, after V lost 0 bases and J lost 0 bases. CDR1 SGHRS and CDR2 YFSETQ come from the germline V gene. The CDR3 runs to 18 residues. CDR3 residues: CASSLGDRPGATNEKLFF. The CDR3 nucleotides are TGCGCCAGCAGCTTGGGGGACAGGCCTGGTGCAACTAATGAAAAACTGTTTTTT. The full variable domain, with the rest looked up from reference TRBV5-1 and TRBJ1-4, is KAGVTQTPRYLIKTRGQQVTLSCSPISGHRSVSWYQQTPGQGLQFLFEYFSETQRNKGNFPGRFSGRQFSNSRSEMNVSTLELGDSALYLCASSLGDRPGATNEKLFFGSGTQLSVL.

This clone was seen a single time. The chain uses TRBV12-3 or TRBV12-4 and TRBJ1-1, with 7 positions matching TRBD1. Germline trimming cut 7 bases from V and 5 bases from J; bases unmatched to any gene: 7. The CDR3 sequence is 13 residues long. This CDR3 is CASKQGLGTEAFF. The CDR3 region has the DNA TGTGCCAGCAAACAGGGGTTAGGGACTGAAGCTTTCTTT.

The chain has TRBV2 and TRBJ2-5; 13 positions match TRBD2. The length of the CDR3 is 14 residues. With V trimmed by 6 bases and J by 5 bases, 3 bases remained unmatched. Germline V gene sequence: CDR1 SNHLY, CDR2 FYNNEI. The CDR3 protein is CASRTSGGWETQYF. In DNA form, the CDR3 reads TGTGCCAGCAGGACTAGCGGGGGGTGGGAGACCCAGTACTTC.

The rearrangement joins TRBV29-1 to TRBJ2-1, with 11 nucleotides matching TRBD2. The length of the CDR3 is 15 residues. The J segment lost 5 bases and the V segment lost 6 bases, leaving 9 bases of the junction unmatched. In germline, CDR1 is SQVTM, CDR2 ANQGSEA. The CDR3 DNA sequence: TGCAGCGTGGATCCAACTAGCGGGGGACACAATGAGCAGTTCTTC. It translates to CSVDPTSGGHNEQFF.

The chain couples TRBV5-1 to TRBJ2-5; D not certain. The CDR3 has 14 amino acids. CDR1 SGHRS and CDR2 YFSETQ come from the germline V gene. V lost 2 bases and J lost 5, with 13 bases in between. The CDR3 DNA reads TGCGCCAGCAGCTTAGGTGGTGCAGCGGAGACCCAGTACTTC. Encoded protein: CASSLGGAAETQYF.

The chain joins TRBV4-2 to TRBJ2-6; 10 bases match TRBD1. Germline V gene sequence: CDR1 LGHNA, CDR2 YNFKEQ. The V and J ends lost 0 bases and 11 bases, in that order; junction bases with no gene match: 7. This CDR3 is built from 16 residues. The CDR3 DNA is TGTGCCAGCAGCCAAGATTGGACAGGGGGGGCTTACGTCCTGACTTTC. This codes for CASSQDWTGGAYVLTF.

The rearrangement links TRBV5-6 to TRBJ1-2; D not resolved. The germline V gene encodes CDR1 SGHDT and CDR2 YYEEEE. The CDR3 loop spans 16 amino acids. V dropped 2 bases and J dropped 3 bases, with 17 bases sitting between them. CDR3 residues: CASSLLPTPGDYGYTF. In nucleotides, the CDR3 is TGTGCCAGCAGCTTATTACCAACCCCCGGGGACTATGGCTACACCTTC.

This sequence joins TRBV2 and TRBJ2-7; the D gene is possibly TRBD1 (6 bases). Trimming cost V 0 bases and J 3 bases, with 6 bases left between them. The CDR3 runs 13 residues. Germline V lookup: CDR1 SNHLY, CDR2 FYNNEI. Here the CDR3 DNA reads TGTGCCAGCAGTGAAGCCAGGGGCTACGAGCAGTACTTC. Translation: CASSEARGYEQYF. The whole variable domain, filled in from reference TRBV2 and TRBJ2-7, reads EPEVTQTPSHQVTQMGQEVILRCVPISNHLYFYWYRQILGQKVEFLVSFYNNEISEKSEIFDDQFSVERPDGSNFTLKIRSTKLEDSAMYFCASSEARGYEQYFGPGTRLTVT.

This chain links TRBV5-5 with TRBJ2-2, with 9 bases matching TRBD1. Germline V CDR1 and CDR2: SGHKS, YYEKEE (reference sequence). The length of the CDR3 is 15 residues. J lost 3 bases, V lost 4 bases, and 4 bases had no gene match. This CDR3 reads CASSPGQGYTGELFF. DNA of the CDR3: TGTGCCAGCAGCCCGGGACAGGGTTACACCGGGGAGCTGTTTTTT.

The chain carries TRBV5-4 and TRBJ1-1, with D possibly being TRBD1 (6 bases). This CDR3 is 15 amino acids long. Trimming took off 2 bases at V and 3 bases at J, with 14 bases between the two ends. Per germline, CDR1 SGHNT and CDR2 YYREEE (reference sequence). The CDR3 region has the DNA TGTGCCAGCAGCTTCGTACAGGGCGTCGACACTGAAGCTTTCTTT. Its protein product is CASSFVQGVDTEAFF.

The CDR3 loop is CASSYGTVNYGYTF. As DNA, the CDR3 is TGTGCCAGCAGTTACGGGACAGTTAACTATGGCTACACCTTC. This chain links TRBV6-2 or TRBV6-3 with TRBJ1-2; TRBD1 matches at 7 bases. Germline trimming cut 2 bases from V and 1 base from J; bases unmatched to any gene: 1. Germline V gene sequence: CDR1 MNHEY, CDR2 SVGEGT. This CDR3 is 14 amino acids long.

This chain connects TRBV7-8 to TRBJ2-3, with a weak D call TRBD1 (5 bases). Germline CDR1 SGHVS, CDR2 FQNEAQ. The CDR3 spans 14 residues. V was trimmed by 2 bases and J by 4 bases, leaving 10 bases between them. This CDR3 reads CASSLRWGPDTQYF. The CDR3 bases are TGTGCCAGCAGCTTAAGGTGGGGCCCAGATACGCAGTATTTT.

The chain is built from TRBV7-2 and TRBJ1-3, with unresolved D. The CDR3 is 14 residues long. V lost 4 bases and J 4 bases, leaving 11 bases between the germline ends. CDR1 SGHTA and CDR2 FQGNSA come from the germline V gene. The CDR3 is CASSSYSAGNTIYF. The CDR3 bases are TGTGCCAGCAGCTCCTACAGTGCCGGAAACACCATATATTTT.

This chain joins TRBV6-5 and TRBJ1-1; TRBD1 is a possible D gene (5 bases). CDR3 length: 15 amino acids. CDR1 is MNHEY, CDR2 SVGAGI, per germline. Between the trimmed V and J ends, which lost 7 bases and 0 bases, there was a span of 15 bases. CDR3 sequence reads: CASNTGDHLNTEAFF. Written as DNA, the CDR3 is TGTGCCAGCAATACAGGCGACCACTTGAACACTGAAGCTTTCTTT.

This clone has only a few counts. The V gene is TRBV29-1, the J gene TRBJ1-2; D gene uncertain. The germline V gene encodes CDR1 SQVTM and CDR2 ANQGSEA. Trimming removed 0 bases at V and 5 bases at J, with 10 bases between. This CDR3 is built from 13 residues. The CDR3 nucleotides are TGCAGCGTTGAAGATCAGCGGCTGTATGGCTACACCTTC. This encodes CSVEDQRLYGYTF.

V and J are TRBV6-5 and TRBJ1-1, with 9 bases fitting TRBD1. With V trimmed by 5 bases and J by 5 bases, 6 bases remained unmatched. The CDR3 runs 14 residues. Looked up from germline, CDR1 is MNHEY and CDR2 is SVGAGI. CDR3 sequence reads: CASSKGQGGTEAFF. In DNA form, the CDR3 reads TGTGCCAGCAGTAAGGGACAGGGTGGGACTGAAGCTTTCTTT.

The chain employs TRBV2 and TRBJ2-3; the match to TRBD2 covers 7 bases. J was trimmed by 6 bases and V by 8 bases; bases with no gene match: 8. The CDR3 spans 13 residues. Germline assignment: CDR1 SNHLY and CDR2 FYNNEI. CDR3 nucleotides: TGTGCCAGCTCCGGGCGGGGGTATGATACGCAGTATTTT. Encoded protein: CASSGRGYDTQYF.

The chain combines TRBV7-2 with TRBJ1-4, with 10 bases aligning to TRBD1. V lost 2 bases and J lost 7; bases outside the gene matches: 4. The CDR3 is 15 residues long. CDR1 is SGHTA and CDR2 is FQGNSA in the germline V gene. The CDR3 sequence: CASSLPTGGREKLFF. The CDR3, as DNA: TGTGCCAGCAGCTTACCGACAGGGGGCCGTGAAAAACTGTTTTTT.

The chain carries TRBV6-5 and TRBJ1-2, with a weak D call TRBD1 (5 bases). Germline CDR1 reads MNHEY; CDR2 reads SVGAGI. The CDR3 consists of 14 residues. The V end lost 2 bases, the J end lost 3 bases, and 10 bases lay between the germline ends. CDR3 residues: CASSYMGPDYGYTF. CDR3 in DNA: TGTGCCAGCAGTTACATGGGGCCCGACTATGGCTACACCTTC.